This TCR beta chain was observed in a study of cytomegalovirus exposure and HLA in healthy donors. The PCR ran on 60 Vbeta and 13 Jbeta primers. The protocol was immunoSEQ multiplex PCR, while the TCRdb copy is restricted to in-frame clones and leaves out a portion. Of some 70,000 clones listed, approximately 88% were seen once; the top ten hold 2% to 3%. The CDR3 has 15 amino acids. The J segment lost 6 bases and the V segment lost 6 bases, leaving 12 bases of the junction unmatched. CDR1 is MNHEY, CDR2 SVGAGI, per germline. The clonotype originates from a woman in her fifties or sixties in good health and CMV-seronegative. The specimen was PBMCs. The V gene is TRBV6-5, the J gene TRBJ1-1, with TRBD1 identical over 8 bases. CDR3 sequence reads: CASSSYGTGGSEAFF. CDR3 bases: TGTGCCAGCAGCTCGTACGGGACAGGAGGATCTGAAGCTTTCTTT.